The clone carrying this T cell receptor (beta chain) was seen more than once but under ten times. TCRdb used MiXCR to reprocess the RT-PCR reads, holding one entry per CDR3 protein. The sample includes 500,000 to 600,000 distinct CDR3 sequences, approximately 10% seen only once; the top ten take approximately 11%. This sample stems from a study of response to subunit inactivated influenza vaccine. V was cut by 4 bases and J by 8 bases, with 20 bases left in between. Germline lookup yields CDR1 SQVTM and CDR2 ANQGSEA. The CDR3 covers 14 residues. These data are also associated with another study on T cells expressing NK-cell markers. Per that study: UMIs accompanied the 5'RACE template switching by which TCR beta cDNA was made. The share of CD8+ T cells held by dominant NKG2C+ clonotypes was roughly 1.0-7.5% in six donors.

The sample consisted of PBMCs from blood, taken on the day of vaccination. V gene TRBV29-1 combines with J gene TRBJ1-2; perhaps TRBD1 as D (5 bases). This sequence was found in a man between 45 and 60 years old who received an inactivated influenza vaccine. CDR3 sequence reads: CSVAIVGRRGGYTF. The CDR3 DNA reads as TGCAGCGTTGCAATCGTCGGTAGGAGGGGCGGCTACACCTTC.